The 30 T cell receptor beta chains reported below all come from one sample, sequenced in a study of radiotherapy plus CTLA-4 blockade in lung cancer (dated by TCRdb to 2016 to 2019). The receptor library was made with the immunoSEQ multiplex PCR assay. TCRdb mirrors the immuneACCESS table, restricted to in-frame sequences. Some clones are absent from its copies; in checked studies, under half trace to an unresolved V gene, and the reason for the others is unknown. In this sample the table shows tens of thousands of clones, about 79% of which occur a single time. Approximately 3.8% of the sample is taken by the ten largest. The starting material was peripheral blood, obtained from a patient treated with radiotherapy plus ipilimumab. All receptors come from a human donor with non-small cell lung cancer who had a partial response to radiotherapy plus ipilimumab. Some clones in this sample may be carry-over from other donors' samples.

This chain connects TRBV6-6 to TRBJ1-5, with D tentatively TRBD1 (5 bases). The CDR3 is 15 residues long. V was shortened by 6 bases and J by 0 bases, with 12 bases between the two germline ends. Germline V gives CDR1 MNHNY, CDR2 SVGAGI (reference sequence). In DNA, the CDR3 is TGTGCCAGCAGAGATCAGGGCCATAGCAATCAGCCCCAGCATTTT. Translated: CASRDQGHSNQPQHF.

The V gene is TRBV27, the J gene TRBJ1-5, with D unclear. The germline V gene encodes CDR1 MNHEY and CDR2 SMNVEV (reference sequence). The ends were cut back, 4 bases at V and 6 bases at J, with 16 bases in the middle. The CDR3 is 15 residues long. The CDR3 coding sequence is TGTGCCAGCAGTTCCATTCCCATTGAGGTTCAGCCCCAGCATTTT. It is translated as CASSSIPIEVQPQHF.

V usage is TRBV25-1 and J usage is TRBJ2-2, with 9 bases matching TRBD1. The CDR3 is 17 residues long. V was clipped by 3 bases and J by 3 bases; unmatched bases: 8. Germline V lookup: CDR1 MGHDK, CDR2 SYGVNS. CDR3 amino acids: CASSDPPGQGDTGELFF. CDR3 nucleotides: TGTGCCAGCAGTGATCCTCCGGGACAGGGAGACACCGGGGAGCTGTTTTTT.

This clone came up a few times. The V gene is TRBV4-1, the J gene TRBJ1-3; possible D gene TRBD1, 5 bases. The germline V gene has CDR1 MGHRA and CDR2 YSYEKL. V lost 4 bases and J lost 0, with 16 bases in between. CDR3 length: 17 residues. The CDR3 loop reads CASSLTLGRGSGNTIYF. As DNA, the CDR3 is TGCGCCAGCAGCCTAACCCTCGGGAGGGGCTCTGGAAACACCATATATTTT.

This chain joins TRBV5-1 and TRBJ2-5; D gene unclear. The CDR3 covers 17 residues. V lost 2 bases and J 2 bases, leaving 19 bases between the germline ends. The germline V gene has CDR1 SGHRS and CDR2 YFSETQ. CDR3 in DNA: TGCGCCAGCAGCTTAAGACCTACCGGGTCCGTGCAAGAGACCCAGTACTTC. It encodes CASSLRPTGSVQETQYF.

The gene calls are TRBV5-5 and TRBJ2-1; 7 nucleotides align to TRBD1. The CDR3 is 15 amino acids. The germline V gene encodes CDR1 SGHKS and CDR2 YYEKEE (reference sequence). The V segment lost 3 bases and the J segment 5 bases; nucleotides outside the gene matches: 8. DNA of the CDR3: TGTGCCAGCAGCTGGGGACAGAACCGGAACAATGAGCAGTTCTTC. Its translation is CASSWGQNRNNEQFF. The variable domain in full, with the rest retrieved from reference TRBV5-5 and TRBJ2-1, is DAGVTQSPTHLIKTRGQQVTLRCSPISGHKSVSWYQQVLGQGPQFIFQYYEKEERGRGNFPDRFSARQFPNYSSELNVNALLLGDSALYLCASSWGQNRNNEQFFGPGTRLTVL.

The rearrangement joins TRBV11-3 to TRBJ2-1; 11 bases fit TRBD1. Unmatched junction bases numbered 4, after V lost 3 bases and J lost 6 bases. CDR3 length: 15 amino acids. CDR1 is SGHNT, CDR2 YENEEA, per germline. As DNA, the CDR3 is TGTGCCAGCAGCTTGCGAGGGACAGGGGGCAATGAGCAGTTCTTC. The encoded protein is CASSLRGTGGNEQFF.

As regards this clone: The identical CDR3 is also encoded by other nucleotide sequences in the sample. The J gene is TRBJ2-2, the V gene TRBV7-2, with 9 positions matching TRBD1. CDR1 and CDR2 from the germline V gene are SGHTA and FQGNSA. This CDR3 has 15 residues. J gave up 3 bases and V 9 bases, and 8 bases lay outside the gene matches. As DNA, the CDR3 is TGTGCCAGTAGCCGGACAGGGGACGACACCGGGGAGCTGTTTTTT. It translates to CASSRTGDDTGELFF. The full variable domain, with the rest looked up from reference TRBV7-2 and TRBJ2-2, is GAGVSQSPSNKVTEKGKDVELRCDPISGHTALYWYRQSLGQGLEFLIYFQGNSAPDKSGLPSDRFSAERTGGSVSTLTIQRTQQEDSAVYLCASSRTGDDTGELFFGEGSRLTVL.

In its sample, this clone was seen once. The chain recombines TRBV6-6 with TRBJ2-7, with D perhaps matching TRBD2 (6 bases). CDR3 length: 16 amino acids. Trimming cost V 8 bases and J 4 bases, with 24 bases left between them. Germline assignment: CDR1 MNHNY and CDR2 SVGAGI (reference sequence). CDR3 region: CASVRPPTSGGYEQYF. The DNA for the CDR3 is TGTGCCAGCGTACGGCCCCCCACCTCAGGAGGGTACGAGCAGTACTTC.

The chain is built from TRBV4-1 and TRBJ1-1, with unresolved D. This CDR3 has 15 residues. Germline lookup yields CDR1 MGHRA and CDR2 YSYEKL. The V end lost 2 bases, the J end lost 5 bases, and 15 bases lay between the germline ends. CDR3 amino acids: CASSQSVLVRTEAFF. CDR3 DNA: TGCGCCAGCAGCCAATCGGTTCTGGTGAGAACTGAAGCTTTCTTT.

This chain joins TRBV7-8 and TRBJ2-7, with D perhaps TRBD1 (6 bases). CDR3 length: 14 residues. Germline values: CDR1 SGHVS, CDR2 FQNEAQ. V lost 1 base to trimming and J lost 3 bases, with 10 bases between them. The CDR3 region is CASSLGQANYEQYF. The CDR3 DNA follows: TGTGCCAGCAGCTTAGGACAGGCGAACTACGAGCAGTACTTC.

This clone occurred once. The V call is TRBV18, the J call TRBJ2-7; possibly TRBD2 for D (5 bases). V dropped 5 bases and J dropped 2 bases, with 7 bases sitting between them. The CDR3 totals 12 residues. Germline-derived CDR1 and CDR2 are KGHSH and LQKENI. The CDR3 here is CASSAGTYEQYF. CDR3 DNA: TGTGCCAGCTCAGCCGGGACCTACGAGCAGTACTTC.

V usage is TRBV19 and J usage is TRBJ2-7, with 7 bases identical to TRBD1. V dropped 5 bases and J dropped 0; count of bases not matched to a gene: 4. This CDR3 has 14 residues. In germline, CDR1 is LNHDA, CDR2 SQIVND (reference sequence). CDR3 coding DNA: TGTGCCAGTAGTGCAGACAGGGTCTCCTACGAGCAGTACTTC. Encoded protein: CASSADRVSYEQYF.

This clone was counted a single time. The chain uses TRBV7-9 and TRBJ2-1; a weak D match, TRBD2 (6 bases). Germline-derived CDR1 and CDR2 are SEHNR and FQNEAQ (reference sequence). Trimming cost V 5 bases and J 2 bases, with 13 bases left between them. This CDR3 has 15 amino acids. The DNA for the CDR3 is TGTGCCAGCAGCGTGGGACGCGGGGCCTACAATGAGCAGTTCTTC. This translates into CASSVGRGAYNEQFF.

This clone was recorded once. The rearrangement joins TRBV19 to TRBJ2-7; 11 bases fit TRBD1. The ends lost 5 bases at V and 3 bases at J; junction bases unmatched: 9. CDR3 length: 16 amino acids. Germline V gene sequence: CDR1 LNHDA, CDR2 SQIVND (reference sequence). In DNA, the CDR3 is TGTGCCAGTAGTGCAAACGGACAGGGGGCTGTCTACGAGCAGTACTTC. As protein: CASSANGQGAVYEQYF.

This clone was observed a handful of times. This chain connects TRBV28 to TRBJ1-1, with no clear D. The CDR3 extends over 13 amino acids. Germline-derived CDR1 and CDR2 are MDHEN and SYDVKM. Trimming took 2 bases from V and 8 from J, leaving 12 bases between them. CDR3 in DNA: TGTGCCAGCAGTTTAGGAGGAGACCTGGAAGCTTTCTTT. It specifies CASSLGGDLEAFF. Supplemented by reference TRBV28 and TRBJ1-1, the full variable domain reads DVKVTQSSRYLVKRTGEKVFLECVQDMDHENMFWYRQDPGLGLRLIYFSYDVKMKEKGDIPEGYSVSREKKERFSLILESASTNQTSMYLCASSLGGDLEAFFGQGTRLTVV.

This chain connects TRBV11-2 to TRBJ2-7; no firm D call. Germline loops: CDR1 SGHAT, CDR2 FQNNGV. CDR3 length equals 15 residues. Trimming left V 0 bases short and J 3 bases short, with 12 bases between. The CDR3 reads CASSLDRVSLYEQYF. In DNA, the CDR3 is TGTGCCAGCAGCTTAGATCGGGTTAGCCTCTACGAGCAGTACTTC.

In its sample, this clone was seen once. This sequence joins TRBV18 and TRBJ2-3, with TRBD2 identical over 8 bases. With 5 bases clipped from V and 6 bases from J, the junction kept 16 bases outside the gene matches. This CDR3 has 17 residues. In germline, CDR1 is KGHSH, CDR2 LQKENI. The DNA of the CDR3 is TGTGCCAGCTCATCCTTACCGGGGGGGCTGGGAATGGATACGCAGTATTTT. Its translation: CASSSLPGGLGMDTQYF.

This rearrangement joins TRBV7-6 to TRBJ2-1; weak D call: TRBD2 (6 bases). In germline, CDR1 is SGHVS, CDR2 FNYEAQ. This CDR3 is built from 13 residues. V dropped 1 base and J dropped 6 bases, with 7 bases sitting between them. The CDR3 reads CASSLGDFNEQFF. CDR3 nucleotides: TGTGCCAGCAGCTTAGGGGACTTCAATGAGCAGTTCTTC.

The chain combines TRBV15 with TRBJ1-4; 10 bases match TRBD1. The V segment lost 2 bases and the J segment 7 bases; nucleotides outside the gene matches: 7. Germline V gives CDR1 LNHNV, CDR2 YYDKDF (reference sequence). CDR3 length: 16 residues. Written as DNA, the CDR3 is TGTGCCACCAGCAGACACGACAGGGGGCAAGGTGAAAAACTGTTTTTT. As protein: CATSRHDRGQGEKLFF.

The CDR3 DNA reads TGTGCCATCCATGACAGGGGGGGCTACACCTTC. It is translated as CAIHDRGGYTF. The chain carries TRBV9 and TRBJ1-2, with TRBD1 identical over 9 bases. The CDR3 is 11 amino acids. Germline assignment: CDR1 SGDLS and CDR2 YYNGEE. The V gene end was trimmed by 9 bases and the J gene end by 8 bases; junction bases not matched to a gene: 5. Full variable domain (rest looked up from reference TRBV9 and TRBJ1-2): DSGVTQTPKHLITATGQRVTLRCSPRSGDLSVYWYQQSLDQGLQFLIQYYNGEERAKGNILERFSAQQFPDLHSELNLSSLELGDSALYFCAIHDRGGYTFGSGTRLTVV.

On this clone: Likely a read error: the CDR3 ends without its conserved phenylalanine or tryptophan. The chain carries TRBV7-2 and TRBJ1-6; 7 bases fit TRBD1. Germline lookup yields CDR1 SGHTA and CDR2 FQGNSA. This CDR3 is 14 amino acids long. The CDR3 is CASSVDRLNSPLHS. The CDR3 DNA follows: TGCGCCAGCAGCGTGGACAGGTTGAATTCACCCCTCCACTCT.

This rearrangement joins TRBV19 to TRBJ2-1, with D possibly matching TRBD2 (5 bases). CDR3 length equals 14 residues. The germline gives CDR1 LNHDA, CDR2 SQIVND (reference sequence). The V end was cut by 5 bases, the J end by 5 bases, with 13 bases between. The CDR3 region has the DNA TGTGCCAGTAGTCACCGACTACCTGACAATGAGCAGTTCTTC. Translating it yields CASSHRLPDNEQFF.

The chain couples TRBV5-6 to TRBJ2-3, with 11 bases lining up with TRBD1. Germline assignment: CDR1 SGHDT and CDR2 YYEEEE. The junction had 3 bases not matched to a gene; V was cut back by 4 bases and J by 2 bases. CDR3 length: 15 amino acids. In DNA, the CDR3 is TGTGCCAGCAGCCGGACAGGGGGCATCACAGATACGCAGTATTTT. Translating it yields CASSRTGGITDTQYF.

In its sample, this clone was seen many times. The chain employs TRBV2 and TRBJ1-6; TRBD1 might be the D (5 bases). CDR3 length equals 13 residues. The V and J ends lost 8 bases and 16 bases respectively, with 21 bases between them. Germline V CDR1 and CDR2: SNHLY, FYNNEI. CDR3 loop: CASRQTGPPGLHF. The CDR3 DNA follows: TGTGCCAGCCGCCAAACAGGCCCGCCTGGTCTCCACTTT.

The chain carries TRBV2 and TRBJ2-5; possibly TRBD2 for D (5 bases). Germline V gene sequence: CDR1 SNHLY, CDR2 FYNNEI. The CDR3 has 15 residues. V lost 1 base and J lost 2, with 11 bases in between. The CDR3 bases are TGTGCCAGCAGTGAAGTGCGCGGGTCTCAAGAGACCCAGTACTTC. It translates to CASSEVRGSQETQYF.

In its sample, this clone was seen a few times. The chain links TRBV5-6 to TRBJ2-1; D remains unclear. In germline, CDR1 is SGHDT, CDR2 YYEEEE. With 0 bases removed from V and 5 bases from J, the gap between germline ends came to 6 bases. CDR3 size: 13 residues. CDR3 sequence reads: CASSLVSDNEQFF. DNA for the CDR3: TGTGCCAGCAGCTTGGTTTCCGACAATGAGCAGTTCTTC.

This clone showed up just a few times. This chain links TRBV2 with TRBJ1-4; a possible D gene is TRBD1 (6 bases). Trimming cost V 4 bases and J 7 bases, with 13 bases left between them. CDR1 is SNHLY, CDR2 FYNNEI, per germline. This CDR3 comprises 14 residues. The CDR3 DNA is TGTGCCAGCAGTGTCTGGTTCAGGGGTGAAAAACTGTTTTTT. Its protein product is CASSVWFRGEKLFF.

The chain has TRBV19 and TRBJ1-3; D ambiguous. This CDR3 contains 17 residues. V lost 3 bases and J lost 2, with 17 bases in between. The V gene's germline CDR1 is LNHDA and CDR2 SQIVND (reference sequence). The CDR3 coding sequence is TGTGCCAGTAGTATTTCTGCCTTCCGGGAGGCTGGAAACACCATATATTTT. This encodes CASSISAFREAGNTIYF. The variable domain in full, completed from reference TRBV19 and TRBJ1-3, reads DGGITQSPKYLFRKEGQNVTLSCEQNLNHDAMYWYRQDPGQGLRLIYYSQIVNDFQKGDIAEGYSVSREKKESFPLTVTSAQKNPTAFYLCASSISAFREAGNTIYFGEGSWLTVV.

The chain has TRBV7-6 and TRBJ2-5; TRBD2 aligns across 11 bases. Germline V gene data show CDR1 as SGHVS and CDR2 as FNYEAQ. V was clipped by 4 bases and J by 4 bases; unmatched bases: 17. This CDR3 comprises 19 residues. CDR3 DNA: TGTGCCAGCAGCTCCCGACCTTCCCGGGCTAGCGGGAGGTCAGAGACCCAGTACTTC. This codes for CASSSRPSRASGRSETQYF.